This is a list of T cell receptor beta chains from one sample in a study of blood T cell repertoires in COVID-19. Measured with immunoSEQ multiplex PCR; TCRdb has only the in-frame clones, and not every one. The data show 300,000 or so clones, around four fifths seen once. The source material was peripheral blood. The receptors here all came from a woman between 45 and 65 years old with acute or convalescent COVID-19. CDR3s include the opening cysteine and the closing phenylalanine or tryptophan. A D gene is named only where the DNA matches it firmly. Some rows have no size entry. The others give once, few or many, or a class for an expanded clone.

clone_size,d_call,j_call,v_call,cdr3_aa,cdr3_nt
.,TRBD2,TRBJ2-1,TRBV5-4,CASSLGVTSGSSDEQFF,TGTGCCAGCAGCTTGGGTGTAACTAGCGGGAGTTCTGATGAGCAGTTCTTC
.,TRBD1,TRBJ1-1,TRBV10-3,CAISPGGSNTEAFF,TGTGCCATCAGCCCAGGGGGGTCGAACACTGAAGCTTTCTTT
many,.,TRBJ1-1,TRBV5-8,CASSLGAGRSGNTEAFF,TGTGCCAGCAGCTTGGGAGCGGGGAGGTCGGGGAACACTGAAGCTTTCTTT
.,.,TRBJ2-1,TRBV4-1,CASSQGGMGNEQFF,TGCGCCAGCAGCCAAGGCGGGATGGGCAATGAGCAGTTCTTC
.,.,TRBJ2-7,TRBV4-3,CASSQGGTWDEQYF,TGCGCCAGCAGCCAAGGAGGAACTTGGGACGAGCAGTACTTC
.,.,TRBJ1-6,TRBV6-1,CASSEAPGADYSPLHF,TGTGCCAGCAGTGAAGCGCCAGGGGCCGATTATTCACCCCTCCACTTT
.,.,TRBJ1-2,TRBV24-1,CATSDPDPQVLPNYGYTF,TGTGCCACCAGTGATCCCGATCCACAGGTCCTTCCTAACTATGGCTACACCTTC
.,TRBD1,TRBJ1-2,TRBV7-2,CASSYGTGNGYTF,TGTGCCAGCAGCTATGGGACAGGGAATGGCTACACCTTC
.,TRBD2,TRBJ2-5,TRBV7-9,CASSFRTSGIQETQYF,TGTGCCAGCAGCTTTCGGACTAGCGGGATACAAGAGACCCAGTACTTC
.,TRBD2,TRBJ2-3,TRBV18,CASSPPSGSMNTQYF,TGTGCCAGCTCACCGCCCAGCGGGAGTATGAATACGCAGTATTTT